These 4 T cell receptor beta chains originate from one sample sequenced in a study of cytomegalovirus exposure and HLA in healthy donors. The PCR employed 60 Vbeta primers together with 13 Jbeta primers. Only in-frame clones appear in the TCRdb table, and some are missing; sequencing was by immunoSEQ multiplex PCR. The sample has more than 65,000 clones, roughly 80% seen once; the top ten hold around 21%. Sequenced input: PBMCs. The receptors come from a woman aged 40-49 years in good health and CMV-seropositive.

In DNA form, the CDR3 reads TGTGCCAGTAGCAATCGGGATTCGCCGACAAGTCGCTACACCTTC. This gives the protein CASSNRDSPTSRYTF. This chain joins TRBV19 and TRBJ1-2, with D uncertain. The CDR3 extends over 15 amino acids. Germline CDR1 LNHDA, CDR2 SQIVND (reference sequence). The germline V and J ends were trimmed by 6 bases and 9 bases, with 23 bases remaining between them.

This chain joins TRBV28 and TRBJ2-7; a possible D gene is TRBD1 (5 bases). CDR1 and CDR2 from the germline V gene are MDHEN and SYDVKM. Trimming stripped 5 bases from V and 0 bases from J, with 14 bases between. The CDR3 covers 15 residues. The DNA of the CDR3 is TGTGCCAGCAGTCCTCCGCGTGGGGCCTCCTACGAGCAGTACTTC. It yields the protein CASSPPRGASYEQYF.

A few counts support this clone. CDR3 protein: CASSPQGGYTF. CDR3 in DNA: TGTGCCAGCAGCCCCCAGGGGGGCTACACCTTC. The genes are TRBV7-9 and TRBJ1-2; perhaps TRBD1 as D (6 bases). CDR1 and CDR2 from the germline V gene are SEHNR and FQNEAQ (reference sequence). The CDR3 extends over 11 amino acids. V was shortened by 5 bases and J by 8 bases, with 9 bases between the two germline ends.

The chain joins TRBV7-8 to TRBJ2-7; 7 bases match TRBD1. The V gene's germline CDR1 is SGHVS and CDR2 FQNEAQ. V shed 7 bases, J shed 3 bases, and the junction held 9 bases outside the gene matches. CDR3 length: 14 residues. CDR3 amino acids: CASTSRQGHYEQYF. CDR3 nucleotide sequence: TGTGCCAGCACCTCCCGACAGGGTCACTACGAGCAGTACTTC.